The text below deals with one T cell receptor beta chain. Its specificity is not known. The data belong to a study of T cells in Graves' hyperthyroidism and ophthalmopathy. Overall study: Once the initial diagnosis was made, peripheral blood was obtained before any treatment. Findings and limits, study-wide: Ophthalmopathy prediction by the model preceded onset by a median about 6.5 months. Blood held most thyroid clonotypes expanded above 0.001 frequency.

Amplified regions were TCR beta CDR3 sequences from RNA transcripts. In the first-round RT-PCR of the TCR CDR3, the HTBI primer set was used. TCRdb processed the multiplex PCR reads anew with MiXCR; each CDR3 protein has one entry. This table holds approximately 700,000 distinct CDR3 sequences, 16% found once. Extraction of PBMCs used roughly 9.3 ml of fresh peripheral blood. V shed 6 bases and J shed 6 bases, with 17 bases lying between them. This CDR3 has 15 amino acids. Sequenced: blood. This receptor was obtained from a man aged 18 to 29 with Graves' hyperthyroidism. The chain recombines TRBV12-3 or TRBV12-4 with TRBJ2-2; the D gene is possibly TRBD1 (6 bases). The CDR3 region is CASRYRVGSAGELFF. The CDR3 DNA reads as TGTGCCAGCAGGTACAGGGTTGGGTCGGCCGGGGAGCTGTTTTTT.